Following are 19 T cell receptor beta chains from one sample sequenced in a study of blood T cell repertoires in COVID-19. The data were produced by immunoSEQ multiplex PCR, yet TCRdb's version contains in-frame clones alone and is incomplete. In the table there are 200,000 to 250,000 clones, about 80% of which are singletons. Material: peripheral blood. The receptor source for this set is a woman aged 45-65 years with acute or convalescent COVID-19.

The V call is TRBV19, the J call TRBJ2-1, with TRBD2 identical over 14 bases. CDR1 and CDR2 from the germline V gene are LNHDA and SQIVND (reference sequence). The CDR3 totals 17 residues. V trimming: 6 bases; J trimming: 6 bases; junction bases outside the gene matches: 10. The chain's CDR3 is CASRHEGLAGERNEQFF. CDR3 DNA: TGTGCCAGTAGACACGAGGGACTAGCGGGGGAGCGCAATGAGCAGTTCTTC.

This rearrangement joins TRBV27 to TRBJ2-7; possible D gene TRBD1, 6 bases. The length of the CDR3 is 17 residues. Germline CDR1 MNHEY, CDR2 SMNVEV (reference sequence). With 5 bases removed from V and 2 bases from J, the gap between germline ends came to 22 bases. The CDR3 sequence: CASSHNRRQAKAYEQYF. The CDR3 region has the DNA TGTGCCAGCAGTCACAATAGACGACAGGCAAAGGCCTACGAGCAGTACTTC.

This rearrangement joins TRBV14 to TRBJ2-5; D not certain. This CDR3 spans 13 amino acids. The ends were cut back, 1 base at V and 4 bases at J, with 7 bases in the middle. Germline V gene sequence: CDR1 SGHDN, CDR2 FVKESK. The CDR3 spells CASSQGVSETQYF. The CDR3 nucleotides are TGTGCCAGCAGCCAAGGTGTATCAGAGACCCAGTACTTC.

The V gene is TRBV5-1, the J gene TRBJ1-1, with no clear D. Germline V gives CDR1 SGHRS, CDR2 YFSETQ. The CDR3 has 15 amino acids. V lost 3 bases and J 3 bases, leaving 15 bases between the germline ends. CDR3: CASSSSTRGYTEAFF. CDR3 DNA: TGCGCCAGCAGCTCGTCGACCAGAGGATACACTGAAGCTTTCTTT.

This clone is a singleton in its sample. The rearrangement joins TRBV28 to TRBJ1-5; tentative D call: TRBD1 (6 bases). CDR1 is MDHEN, CDR2 SYDVKM, per germline. Deletions cut 2 bases from V and 6 bases from J, with 8 bases between. The CDR3 consists of 13 residues. The CDR3 loop reads CASSLRGFQPQHF. The CDR3 bases are TGTGCCAGCAGTTTAAGGGGGTTTCAGCCCCAGCATTTT. Using reference TRBV28 and TRBJ1-5 for the parts outside the CDR3, the full variable domain is DVKVTQSSRYLVKRTGEKVFLECVQDMDHENMFWYRQDPGLGLRLIYFSYDVKMKEKGDIPEGYSVSREKKERFSLILESASTNQTSMYLCASSLRGFQPQHFGDGTRLSIL.

This clone was recorded once. The rearrangement uses TRBV19 and TRBJ1-5, with D unclear. Between the trimmed V and J ends, which lost 3 bases and 0 bases, there was a span of 9 bases. The CDR3 is made up of 15 amino acids. Germline CDR1 is LNHDA and CDR2 is SQIVND (reference sequence). CDR3 bases: TGTGCCAGTAGTATTAGTTTTTATAGCAATCAGCCCCAGCATTTT. Translating it yields CASSISFYSNQPQHF.

The J gene is TRBJ2-7, the V gene TRBV19; D might be TRBD1 (5 bases). V gave up 5 bases and J gave up 2 bases, with 16 bases separating them. Germline-derived CDR1 and CDR2 are LNHDA and SQIVND (reference sequence). The CDR3 contains 15 residues. The CDR3 is CASSPQVGQPYEQYF. The CDR3 nucleotides read TGTGCCAGTAGTCCTCAGGTGGGGCAGCCCTACGAGCAGTACTTC.

V usage is TRBV2 and J usage is TRBJ2-5; D uncertain. Germline CDR1 reads SNHLY; CDR2 reads FYNNEI. This CDR3 comprises 12 residues. V shed 6 bases and J shed 4 bases, with 9 bases lying between them. The CDR3 nucleotides read TGTGCCAGCAGCGCGCACGCAGAGACCCAGTACTTC. This codes for CASSAHAETQYF.

The chain uses TRBV10-2 and TRBJ1-5; D unresolved. The CDR3 contains 13 residues. V lost 7 bases and J lost 3, with 10 bases in between. CDR1 and CDR2 from the germline V gene are WSHSY and SAAADI. This chain's CDR3 is CASMGGYNQPQHF. The DNA for the CDR3 is TGCGCCAGCATGGGAGGTTACAATCAGCCCCAGCATTTT.

This clone was observed a handful of times. The V gene is TRBV9, the J gene TRBJ2-7; weak D call: TRBD2 (5 bases). Trimming pared 1 base from V and 5 bases from J, leaving 16 bases between. The length of the CDR3 is 15 residues. Germline V gene data show CDR1 as SGDLS and CDR2 as YYNGEE. The CDR3 coding sequence is TGTGCCAGCAGCGTATGGACTGCCGCCACGGACGAGCAGTACTTC. It specifies CASSVWTAATDEQYF.

The V and J genes are TRBV5-1 and TRBJ2-3, with TRBD2 matching 10 bases. Germline V CDR1 and CDR2: SGHRS, YFSETQ. Trimming cost V 5 bases and J 2 bases; bases outside gene matches: 8. This CDR3 spans 16 amino acids. The DNA of the CDR3 is TGCGCCAGCAGACGTACCGGGACTAGCGTCACAGATACGCAGTATTTT. Translating it yields CASRRTGTSVTDTQYF.

The CDR3 loop reads CASSPKQGMNTEAFF. In DNA form, the CDR3 reads TGCGCCAGCAGCCCAAAACAGGGGATGAACACTGAAGCTTTCTTT. This sequence joins TRBV5-1 and TRBJ1-1; 7 bases fit TRBD1. Germline V gene sequence: CDR1 SGHRS, CDR2 YFSETQ. V lost 4 bases, J lost 0 bases, and 6 bases stayed unmatched. This CDR3 region has 15 residues.

Only a few counts were recorded for this clone. The chain combines TRBV15 with TRBJ1-3; D remains unclear. The V end was cut by 0 bases, the J end by 4 bases, with 7 bases between. Germline-derived CDR1 and CDR2 are LNHNV and YYDKDF (reference sequence). The CDR3 has 14 residues. The CDR3, as DNA: TGTGCCACCAGCAGAGACCGGTTGGGAAACACCATATATTTT. The encoded protein is CATSRDRLGNTIYF.

This sequence joins TRBV28 and TRBJ1-5, with 7 nucleotides matching TRBD1. CDR1 and CDR2 from the germline V gene are MDHEN and SYDVKM. This CDR3 is built from 15 residues. J was trimmed by 2 bases and V by 3 bases; bases with no gene match: 4. The CDR3 reads CASSFGDRGNQPQHF. The CDR3, as DNA: TGTGCCAGCAGTTTCGGCGACAGGGGCAATCAGCCCCAGCATTTT.

This clone was seen once. The J gene is TRBJ2-7, the V gene TRBV30; D may be TRBD1 (6 bases). Trimming removed 0 bases at V and 4 bases at J, with 31 bases between. In germline, CDR1 is GTSNPN, CDR2 SVGIG (reference sequence). The CDR3 is 20 amino acids. The CDR3 region has the DNA TGTGCCTGGAGTGTATTGAGAGCAGGGGTAGCCCGTCTCGGAGGATACGAGCAGTACTTC. This translates into CAWSVLRAGVARLGGYEQYF.

Regarding this clone: The limits of the CDR3 on the DNA are not certain, so only TCRdb's listed CDR3 is given. The chain couples TRBV9 to TRBJ1-2. From its first to its last residue, the CDR3 has 16 amino acids. CDR1 and CDR2 from the germline V gene are SGDLS and YYNGEE. This CDR3 reads CASGGPEYMATPSVTF.

In this sample, this clone turned up a few times. The chain joins TRBV6-5 to TRBJ2-3, with TRBD1 identical over 9 bases. The trim removed 6 bases at V and 3 bases at J, leaving 7 bases unmatched. CDR1 MNHEY and CDR2 SVGAGI come from the germline V gene. The CDR3 sequence is 15 residues long. The CDR3 loop reads CASSRRDRVTDTQYF. The DNA for the CDR3 is TGTGCCAGCAGCCGGCGGGACAGGGTTACAGATACGCAGTATTTT.

J is TRBJ2-5 and V is TRBV4-3; 9 bases fit TRBD1. There are 15 residues in the CDR3. V shed 5 bases, J shed 4 bases, and the junction held 8 bases outside the gene matches. Germline CDR1 and CDR2: LGHNA and YSLEER. CDR3 nucleotide sequence: TGCGCCAGCAGCAGAACCTTGACAGGGGGAGAGACCCAGTACTTC. Its protein is CASSRTLTGGETQYF.

This sequence joins TRBV3-1 (or the pseudogene TRBV3-2) and TRBJ1-1, with no clear D. Germline V gives CDR1 LGHDT, CDR2 YNNKEL (reference sequence). Trimming stripped 3 bases from V and 5 bases from J, with 10 bases between. The CDR3 has 13 residues. The CDR3 sequence is CASSHFSDTEAFF. CDR3 in DNA: TGTGCCAGCAGCCATTTTTCAGATACTGAAGCTTTCTTT.